The entry that follows covers one T cell receptor (beta chain) sequence. Preparation of the TCRbeta library used unique molecular identifiers. Each CDR3 protein gets one entry after TCRdb re-called the PCR reads with MiXCR. The sample has tens of thousands of distinct CDR3 sequences, about 6.7% seen once. These data belong to a study of T-cell reconstitution after alpha-beta-depleted transplantation in children. CDR1 is KGHSH, CDR2 LQKENI, per germline. The CDR3 extends over 14 amino acids. Trimming took off 8 bases at V and 0 bases at J, with 13 bases between the two ends. The gene calls are TRBV18 and TRBJ1-1, with no clear D. The sequencing used PBMCs from the stem cell graft donor, collected from the stem cell graft. This receptor was identified in a human donor who donated a stem cell graft to a child with acute lymphoblastic leukemia. The CDR3 sequence is CASTRGGLNTEAFF. The DNA for the CDR3 is TGTGCCAGCACCCGAGGAGGGTTGAACACTGAAGCTTTCTTT.